At least ten counts were recorded for the clone carrying this T cell receptor (beta chain). Its antigen remains unknown. Amplified regions were TCR beta CDR3 sequences from RNA transcripts. HTBI primers were used for first-round RT-PCR of the TCR CDR3. MiXCR was run by TCRdb on the multiplex PCR reads, yielding one entry per CDR3 protein. The data contain 400,000 or so distinct CDR3 sequences, 15% of them singletons. Subjects with ophthalmopathy showed a Clinical Activity Score no lower than 3, a NOSPECS grade no lower than 4, and a duration shorter than 3 months. Uncontrolled infection, other autoimmune disease, pregnancy or lactation disqualified patients from enrolment. Each diagnosis drew on symptoms, thyroxine, TRAb, thyroid ultrasound and orbital computed tomography findings. This CDR3 region has 15 residues. With V trimmed by 4 bases and J by 2 bases, 4 bases remained unmatched. Per the germline V gene, CDR1 is LGHDT and CDR2 is YNNKEL (reference sequence).

This sample was taken from a study of T cells in Graves' hyperthyroidism and ophthalmopathy. The study's findings and limits: Ophthalmopathy was distinguished from stable hyperthyroidism by 13 V-J signatures.

The genes are TRBV3-1 and TRBJ2-1; the match to TRBD2 covers 8 bases. This receptor was identified in a woman aged 55-70 years with Graves' ophthalmopathy. The source material was blood. CDR3 DNA sequence: TGTGCCAGCAGCCGGAGCGGGAGCGCCTACAATGAGCAGTTCTTC. It yields the protein CASSRSGSAYNEQFF.